This section outlines one T cell receptor (beta chain) sequence together with its context. Post-sort purity exceeded 98% for all sorted populations. Of the isolated RNA, all was reverse transcribed, and so the sequenced material was expressed TCRB transcripts. Generated by immunoSEQ multiplex PCR, the TCRdb table keeps only in-frame clones and is missing some. The sample lists 250,000 to 350,000 clones, 12% to 15% occurring once. V trimming: 5 bases; J trimming: 5 bases; junction bases outside the gene matches: 10. Germline CDR1 MNHNS, CDR2 SASEGT. The CDR3 length is 15 residues. The data are from a study of beta chain features in type 1 diabetes.

The chain employs TRBV6-1 and TRBJ2-7; 9 bases align to TRBD2. The source is a man aged 25 to 40 in good health. Sequencing input: central memory CD4+ T cells from blood. CDR3 sequence reads: CASSHPGLAIHEQYF. CDR3 coding DNA: TGTGCCAGCAGTCACCCCGGACTAGCGATACACGAGCAGTACTTC.